A selection of T cell receptor beta chains follows, all from one sample in a study of T-cell memory formation after mild COVID-19. TCRdb ran MiXCR on the 5' RACE reads and lists one entry per CDR3 protein. The repertoire holds 150,000 or so distinct CDR3 sequences, with roughly 10% as singletons. Sequencing was carried out using PBMCs or a T cell subset sorted from them (not recorded which). All receptors derive from a man younger than 30 who had mild COVID-19 (a few samples of this study predate the infection). Cell type and time point are not known. The CDR3 runs from the conserved cysteine through the conserved F or W. The order of the fields is clone size, V gene, D gene, J gene, CDR3 DNA, CDR3 protein. D genes are given only for firm matches. A clone size is listed for some rows: how often the clone was seen (once, few, many), or a class if it is expanded.

size: few
V: TRBV7-2
D: TRBD1
J: TRBJ2-2
DNA: TGTGCCAGCAGCACCGACAGGGGGGTAACCGGGGAGCTGTTTTTT
CDR3: CASSTDRGVTGELFF

size: few
V: TRBV5-6
D: NA
J: TRBJ1-5
DNA: TGTGCCAGCAGCTATTCGGGGGGCAATCAGCCCCAGCATTTT
CDR3: CASSYSGGNQPQHF

size: NA
V: TRBV30
D: NA
J: TRBJ1-4
DNA: TGTGCCTGGAGCGCAACGAATGAAAAACTGTTTTTT
CDR3: CAWSATNEKLFF

size: few
V: TRBV20-1
D: NA
J: TRBJ1-1
DNA: TGCAGTGCTAGGTCTAACACTGAAGCTTTCTTT
CDR3: CSARSNTEAFF

size: few
V: TRBV2
D: NA
J: TRBJ2-2
DNA: TGTGCCAGCAGTGTGACGAGATCCACCGGGGAGCTGTTTTTT
CDR3: CASSVTRSTGELFF

size: few
V: TRBV10-3
D: NA
J: TRBJ2-3
DNA: TGTGCCATCAGGGACAGCCGAGATACGCAGTATTTT
CDR3: CAIRDSRDTQYF

size: few
V: TRBV12-3/TRBV12-4
D: TRBD1
J: TRBJ1-1
DNA: TGTGCCAGCAGGCCTACAGGGGGCACTGAAGCTTTCTTT
CDR3: CASRPTGGTEAFF

size: many
V: TRBV18
D: NA
J: TRBJ2-5
DNA: TGTGCCAGCTCACCAACGGGGCAAGAGACCCAGTACTTC
CDR3: CASSPTGQETQYF

size: NA
V: TRBV10-3
D: TRBD2
J: TRBJ2-3
DNA: TGTGCCATCAGTGAGCGGACTAGCCGAAGCACAGATACGCAGTATTTT
CDR3: CAISERTSRSTDTQYF

size: NA
V: TRBV6-2/TRBV6-3
D: NA
J: TRBJ2-4
DNA: TGTGCCAGCAGTTGGGCTGATTTGGGGCCGTGGAACATTCAGTACTTC
CDR3: CASSWADLGPWNIQYF

size: NA
V: TRBV4-3
D: NA
J: TRBJ2-3
DNA: TGCGCCAGCAGCTTCAGTGCCGGGGCAGATACGCAGTATTTT
CDR3: CASSFSAGADTQYF

size: few
V: TRBV5-1
D: TRBD1
J: TRBJ1-5
DNA: TGCGCCAGCAGCTGGGGGACAGACAATCAGCCCCAGCATTTT
CDR3: CASSWGTDNQPQHF

size: few
V: TRBV7-2
D: TRBD2
J: TRBJ2-5
DNA: TGTGCCAGCCGAAGCGGGGGCCTTCAAGAGACCCAGTACTTC
CDR3: CASRSGGLQETQYF

size: NA
V: TRBV2
D: TRBD2
J: TRBJ2-3
DNA: TGTGCCAGCGGCCAATCGTGGGCGGGGGGGGTCCCTGGGGCAGATACGCAGTATTTT
CDR3: CASGQSWAGGVPGADTQYF

size: few
V: TRBV28
D: TRBD1
J: TRBJ2-2
DNA: TGTGCCAGCAGCGGGACAGGCTACACCGGGGAGCTGTTTTTT
CDR3: CASSGTGYTGELFF

size: NA
V: TRBV5-1
D: NA
J: TRBJ2-5
DNA: TGCGCCAGCAGCTTGGTAGCAGGGGACGAGACCCAGTACTTC
CDR3: CASSLVAGDETQYF

size: NA
V: TRBV10-3
D: NA
J: TRBJ2-1
DNA: TGTGCCATCAGTGAGTCTCGGGATGAGCAGTTCTTC
CDR3: CAISESRDEQFF

size: few
V: TRBV12-3/TRBV12-4
D: NA
J: TRBJ2-7
DNA: TGTGCCAGCAGTATACTGATAACGGGGGACCTATTCGACGAGCAGTACTTC
CDR3: CASSILITGDLFDEQYF

size: few
V: TRBV7-9
D: TRBD1
J: TRBJ2-1
DNA: TGTGCCAGCAGCTTATGGGACAGGGACAATGAGCAGTTCTTC
CDR3: CASSLWDRDNEQFF

size: few
V: TRBV12-3/TRBV12-4
D: NA
J: TRBJ2-1
DNA: TGTGCTACCCAAGTCGGGGGCGGAGAGCAGTTCTTC
CDR3: CATQVGGGEQFF

size: few
V: TRBV7-2
D: NA
J: TRBJ2-7
DNA: TGTGCCAGCAGCTTCGATCCAGTTCCTCCCTACGAGCAGTACTTC
CDR3: CASSFDPVPPYEQYF

size: few
V: TRBV12-3/TRBV12-4
D: TRBD1
J: TRBJ2-2
DNA: TGTGCCAGCAGACAGACAGGGGGGACCGGGGAGCTGTTTTTT
CDR3: CASRQTGGTGELFF

size: NA
V: TRBV9
D: NA
J: TRBJ1-1
DNA: TGTGCCAGCAGCGTTCGACCGTCAGGGATAGCTTTCTTT
CDR3: CASSVRPSGIAFF

size: NA
V: TRBV6-5
D: NA
J: TRBJ2-3
DNA: TGTGCCAGCAGTTATTATTCAGGAGATACGCAGTATTTT
CDR3: CASSYYSGDTQYF

size: NA
V: TRBV2
D: TRBD1
J: TRBJ1-2
DNA: TGTGCCAGCATCCCAGGGGGCTATGGCTACACCTTC
CDR3: CASIPGGYGYTF

size: NA
V: TRBV29-1
D: NA
J: TRBJ1-2
DNA: TGCAGCGTGGGACGGATTAACTATGGCTACACCTTC
CDR3: CSVGRINYGYTF

size: few
V: TRBV10-3
D: NA
J: TRBJ2-5
DNA: TGTGCCATCAGTGAGTCAACCCGGCAAGAGACCCAGTACTTC
CDR3: CAISESTRQETQYF

size: few
V: TRBV10-3
D: NA
J: TRBJ2-2
DNA: TGTGCCATCAGTGACAAGAGGCCCGGGGAGCTGTTTTTT
CDR3: CAISDKRPGELFF

size: NA
V: TRBV20-1
D: NA
J: TRBJ1-2
DNA: TGCAGTGCTACCTCCGCCTATGGCTACACCTTC
CDR3: CSATSAYGYTF